This T cell receptor (beta chain) originates from a study of T cells after yellow fever vaccination. Germline assignment: CDR1 SGHTA and CDR2 FQGTGA. The CDR3 consists of 14 residues. Concerning this clonotype itself: As yet, its antigen is unknown. Possible read error: a much larger clone is one base away.

TCRdb re-called the 5' RACE reads with MiXCR, one entry per CDR3 protein. The sample shows roughly 160,000 distinct CDR3 sequences, 6% to 7.5% of them seen only once. Overall study results and limits: After the booster, 96% of CD4 and 88% of CD8 primary-response clones were re-detected.

This sample comprised CD4+ T cells sorted from PBMCs, obtained 5 days after the first yellow fever vaccination. This TCR came from a man between 18 and 29 years old who received the YFV17D yellow fever vaccine. The chain recombines TRBV7-3 with TRBJ2-2; tentative D call: TRBD2 (5 bases). CDR3 sequence: CSSRGPKRPGELFF. DNA for the CDR3: TGTTCCAGCAGAGGGCCCAAAAGGCCCGGGGAGCTGTTTTTT.